These 32 T cell receptor beta chains were sequenced from one sample in a study of breast tumors, draining lymph nodes, adjacent tissues. Axillary draining lymph nodes of breast cancer patients supplied the node samples. TCRdb called the multiplex PCR reads again in MiXCR, with one record for every CDR3 protein. Of about 180,000 distinct CDR3 sequences in the sample, approximately 30% were seen once. Source material: axillary lymph node tissue. The receptors come from a female donor with breast cancer. Some clones in this sample may be carry-over from other donors' samples.

This clonotype showed up many times. The chain is built from TRBV7-2 and TRBJ2-3; no clear D gene. This CDR3 is 15 amino acids long. V gave up 5 bases and J gave up 0 bases, with 12 bases separating them. Germline CDR1 and CDR2: SGHTA and FQGNSA. The CDR3 here is CASSKLTRSTDTQYF. The CDR3 bases are TGTGCCAGCAGCAAACTCACAAGAAGCACAGATACGCAGTATTTT.

This clonotype was observed once. The chain employs TRBV12-3 or TRBV12-4 and TRBJ2-7; 12 bases agree with TRBD2. This CDR3 contains 15 residues. The V segment lost 10 bases and the J segment 6 bases; nucleotides outside the gene matches: 13. The CDR3 here is CATAPGLAGEGEQYF. DNA for the CDR3: TGTGCCACCGCTCCGGGACTAGCGGGTGAAGGCGAGCAGTACTTC.

In this sample, this clonotype turned up a few times. With a much larger clone just one base away, this may be a read error. The genes are TRBV7-8 and TRBJ2-5, with 9 bases fitting TRBD2. Germline-derived CDR1 and CDR2 are SGHVS and FQNEAQ. This CDR3 contains 15 residues. The CDR3 protein is CASSLALAGLETQHF. The DNA for the CDR3 is TGTGCCAGCAGCTTAGCCCTAGCGGGGTTAGAGACCCAGCACTTC. Supplemented by reference TRBV7-8 and TRBJ2-5, the full variable domain reads GAGVSQSPRYKVAKRGQDVALRCDPISGHVSLFWYQQALGQGPEFLTYFQNEAQLDKSGLPSDRFFAERPEGSVSTLKIQRTQQEDSAVYLCASSLALAGLETQHFGPGTRLLVL.

This clonotype was seen repeatedly, ten times or more. The chain combines TRBV25-1 with TRBJ1-2; D is undetermined. Germline loops: CDR1 MGHDK, CDR2 SYGVNS. V was shortened by 8 bases and J by 0 bases, with 13 bases between the two germline ends. The CDR3 totals 14 residues. CDR3 sequence: CASSPLGSNYGYTF. In nucleotides, the CDR3 is TGTGCCAGCTCGCCATTGGGGTCTAACTATGGCTACACCTTC.

In its sample, this clonotype was seen many times. The chain is built from TRBV7-9 and TRBJ2-3; D gene ambiguous. V was trimmed by 7 bases and J by 4 bases, leaving 15 bases between them. The CDR3 spans 14 residues. Germline CDR1 is SEHNR and CDR2 is FQNEAQ (reference sequence). CDR3 loop: CASTENLLSDTQYF. For the CDR3, the DNA is TGTGCCAGCACCGAGAACCTACTATCAGATACGCAGTATTTT.

As concerns this clonotype: This sequence may be a read error, since a much larger clone differs from it by one base. The genes are TRBV20-1 and TRBJ2-5, with 7 positions matching TRBD2. This CDR3 region has 16 residues. The junction had 20 bases not matched to a gene; V was cut back by 6 bases and J by 7 bases. Looked up from germline, CDR1 is DFQATT and CDR2 is SNEGSKA (reference sequence). CDR3 region: CSAITITSETRGTQYF. DNA of the CDR3: TGCAGTGCCATTACAATAACTAGCGAGACTCGGGGGACCCAGTACTTC.

This clonotype was observed at least ten times. The chain employs TRBV4-1 and TRBJ1-2; D not resolved. The V end was cut by 1 base, the J end by 0 bases, with 9 bases between. The CDR3 length is 15 residues. Germline CDR1 and CDR2: MGHRA and YSYEKL. The CDR3, as DNA: TGCGCCAGCAGCCAAGGTCCCGTCTCTAACTATGGCTACACCTTC. This translates into CASSQGPVSNYGYTF.

In DNA form, the CDR3 reads TGTGCCAGCAGCCAAGCAGGGGTGGACGAGACCCAGTACTTC. This gives the protein CASSQAGVDETQYF. The chain uses TRBV3-1 and TRBJ2-5, with D possibly TRBD1 on 6 matching bases. CDR1 is LGHDT and CDR2 is YNNKEL in the germline V gene (reference sequence). The CDR3 totals 14 residues. V lost 1 base and J lost 5, with 11 bases in between.

In its sample, this clonotype was seen many times. The chain joins TRBV30 to TRBJ1-5; TRBD1 is a possible D gene (6 bases). Germline CDR1 is GTSNPN and CDR2 is SVGIG (reference sequence). This CDR3 comprises 13 residues. Deletions cut 2 bases from V and 5 bases from J, with 10 bases between. This CDR3 is CAWSKTGYQPQHF. In DNA, the CDR3 is TGTGCCTGGAGTAAAACAGGGTATCAGCCCCAGCATTTT. Full variable domain (rest looked up from reference TRBV30 and TRBJ1-5): SQTIHQWPATLVQPVGSPLSLECTVEGTSNPNLYWYRQAAGRGLQLLFYSVGIGQISSEVPQNLSASRPQDRQFILSSKKLLLSDSGFYLCAWSKTGYQPQHFGDGTRLSIL.

Details on this clonotype: A junction boundary mismatches the germline segment, possibly from a read error. The chain employs TRBV9 and TRBJ1-2; D not resolved. Germline V gene sequence: CDR1 SGDLS, CDR2 YYNGEE. The CDR3 runs 15 residues. The CDR3 DNA reads as TGTGCCAGCAGCGAGCTAAGGTCGACGAACTATGGCTCCACCTTC. Residues: CASSELRSTNYGSTF. The variable domain in full, completed from reference TRBV9 and TRBJ1-2, reads DSGVTQTPKHLITATGQRVTLRCSPRSGDLSVYWYQQSLDQGLQFLIQYYNGEERAKGNILERFSAQQFPDLHSELNLSSLELGDSALYFCASSELRSTNYGSTFGSGTRLTVV.

This chain connects TRBV6-2 or TRBV6-3 to TRBJ1-5; TRBD1 agrees at 9 bases. The CDR3 spans 15 residues. V was pared by 1 base and J by 3 bases, with 1 base of the junction left unmatched. Germline CDR1 MNHEY, CDR2 SVGEGT. The chain's CDR3 is CASSYWDRDNQPQHF. CDR3 sequence (DNA): TGTGCCAGCAGTTACTGGGACAGGGACAATCAGCCCCAGCATTTT.

This clonotype has more than one count but fewer than ten. This rearrangement joins TRBV27 to TRBJ1-5; D is possibly TRBD1 (5 bases). V was pared by 1 base and J by 6 bases, with 13 bases between. This CDR3 comprises 15 residues. The germline V gene has CDR1 MNHEY and CDR2 SMNVEV (reference sequence). The CDR3 region has the DNA TGTGCCAGCAGTTTATACCGGGGCTCGGGTCAGCCCCAGCATTTT. Protein product: CASSLYRGSGQPQHF.

This clonotype has a handful of counts. The chain has TRBV9 and TRBJ2-1; TRBD2 matches 10 bases. V lost 3 bases and J lost 9; bases outside the gene matches: 15. CDR1 SGDLS and CDR2 YYNGEE come from the germline V gene. The CDR3 is 17 residues long. DNA for the CDR3: TGTGCCAGCAGCGCCCAGAGCGGGAGGGCCACGGGGGCTGAGCAGTTCTTC. This encodes CASSAQSGRATGAEQFF.

At least ten counts were recorded for this clonotype. DNA for the CDR3: TGTGCCAGCAGCCAAGACGTTTCGGGAGCAGTTGGGAACACCATATATTTT. The encoded protein is CASSQDVSGAVGNTIYF. The chain couples TRBV3-1 to TRBJ1-3, with unresolved D. Germline V gene data show CDR1 as LGHDT and CDR2 as YNNKEL (reference sequence). The CDR3 length is 17 residues. The V gene lost 0 bases and the J gene lost 7 bases, with 19 bases spanning the gap.

This clonotype came up many times. The gene calls are TRBV6-6 and TRBJ1-6, with 7 bases lining up with TRBD1. Germline CDR1 MNHNY, CDR2 SVGAGI (reference sequence). This CDR3 contains 13 residues. J was trimmed by 11 bases and V by 10 bases; bases with no gene match: 11. The CDR3 DNA follows: TGTGCCACATTCCGGGACAGAACTACACCCCTCCACTTT. Protein sequence: CATFRDRTTPLHF.

The gene calls are TRBV7-3 and TRBJ1-6; D possibly corresponds to TRBD1 (6 bases). This CDR3 is 15 amino acids long. CDR1 and CDR2 from the germline V gene are SGHTA and FQGTGA. The V gene lost 5 bases and the J gene lost 10 bases, with 18 bases spanning the gap. The CDR3 nucleotides are TGTGCCAGCAGCCAACGGGCAGGGGAACGATCACCCCTCCACTTT. The encoded protein is CASSQRAGERSPLHF.

CDR3 in DNA: TGTGCCAGCACGCAGGGGCGCACCGGGGAGCTGTTTTTT. Protein product: CASTQGRTGELFF. The chain recombines TRBV28 with TRBJ2-2; D is perhaps TRBD1 (6 bases). The germline gives CDR1 MDHEN, CDR2 SYDVKM. This CDR3 comprises 13 residues. V was cut by 7 bases and J by 4 bases, with 10 bases left in between.

As regards this clonotype: Since a much larger clone is just one base distant, this may be a read error. The CDR3 DNA reads TGTGCCAGCAGTCCGGACAGGGCCTACGAGCAGTACTTC. Its translation: CASSPDRAYEQYF. V is TRBV5-4 and J is TRBJ2-7; 8 bases line up with TRBD1. The CDR3 runs to 13 residues. Germline-derived CDR1 and CDR2 are SGHNT and YYREEE (reference sequence). V dropped 5 bases and J dropped 2; count of bases not matched to a gene: 3.

With regard to this clonotype: Since the CDR3 does not end with the conserved phenylalanine or tryptophan, this likely comes from a read error. The genes are TRBV7-9 and TRBJ2-7; TRBD1 might be the D (5 bases). CDR1 SEHNR and CDR2 FQNEAQ come from the germline V gene (reference sequence). CDR3 size: 14 residues. Trimming shortened V by 5 bases and J by 6 bases, and 17 bases separated the two germline ends. CDR3 sequence: CASSLQVMGPEQYL. CDR3 coding DNA: TGTGCCAGCAGCCTACAGGTCATGGGGCCCGAGCAGTACCTC.

This clonotype was seen repeatedly, ten times or more. This chain uses TRBV7-9 with TRBJ2-1; 11 bases agree with TRBD2. This CDR3 region has 16 residues. Trimming took 0 bases from V and 7 from J; bases not matched to a gene: 5. CDR1 is SEHNR, CDR2 FQNEAQ, per germline (reference sequence). The CDR3 sequence is CASSLAASGGLNEQFF. The CDR3 DNA sequence: TGTGCCAGCAGCTTAGCGGCTAGCGGGGGGTTGAATGAGCAGTTCTTC.

This clonotype was detected ten times or more. Written as DNA, the CDR3 is TGTGCCAGCAGCTTAGACGGGAAAAGCTCCTACGAGCAGTACTTC. It is translated as CASSLDGKSSYEQYF. This chain connects TRBV7-9 to TRBJ2-7, with a tentative D call TRBD2 (5 bases). Germline CDR1 reads SEHNR; CDR2 reads FQNEAQ (reference sequence). The length of the CDR3 is 15 residues. The V and J ends lost 1 base and 0 bases respectively, with 10 bases between them.

Judged by abundance, this clonotype is medium-sized. The chain links TRBV7-9 to TRBJ2-2; 11 nucleotides line up with TRBD1. The germline CDR1 and CDR2 sequences are SEHNR and FQNEAQ (reference sequence). The CDR3 runs to 15 residues. V lost 5 bases and J lost 7; bases outside the gene matches: 6. CDR3 amino acids: CASSTDRGRVGELFF. CDR3 DNA: TGTGCCAGCAGCACGGACAGGGGGCGAGTCGGGGAGCTGTTTTTT.

This clonotype was seen more than once but under ten times. This chain links TRBV13 with TRBJ2-1; TRBD2 agrees at 12 bases. V shed 2 bases and J 7 bases; nucleotides not matched to a gene: 9. CDR1 PRHDT and CDR2 FYEKMQ come from the germline V gene (reference sequence). This CDR3 has 17 residues. CDR3 loop: CASSLLLHGLAGNEQFF. The CDR3 DNA reads as TGTGCCAGCAGCTTATTGCTCCACGGACTAGCGGGAAATGAGCAGTTCTTC. Combining the CDR3 with reference TRBV13 and TRBJ2-1 gives the whole variable domain AAGVIQSPRHLIKEKRETATLKCYPIPRHDTVYWYQQGPGQDPQFLISFYEKMQSDKGSIPDRFSAQQFSDYHSELNMSSLELGDSALYFCASSLLLHGLAGNEQFFGPGTRLTVL.

V usage is TRBV20-1 and J usage is TRBJ2-5; D gene uncertain. CDR3 length: 11 amino acids. Germline loops: CDR1 DFQATT, CDR2 SNEGSKA (reference sequence). V was pared by 3 bases and J by 14 bases, with 16 bases between. The CDR3 is CSARNQETRYF. CDR3 coding DNA: TGCAGTGCTAGGAACCAAGAGACCCGATACTTC.

Comment on this clonotype: Since a much larger clone is just one base distant, this may be a read error. The chain carries TRBV16 and TRBJ2-5; a possible D gene is TRBD2 (5 bases). This CDR3 comprises 14 residues. Deletions cut 6 bases from V and 5 bases from J, with 16 bases between. Per germline, CDR1 KGHSY and CDR2 FQNENV. The CDR3 sequence is CASSVGGLRETQYF. CDR3 bases: TGTGCCAGCAGTGTCGGAGGTTTGAGGGAGACCCAGTACTTC.

This clonotype was observed a few times. This sequence joins TRBV27 and TRBJ2-7, with D possibly TRBD2 on 7 matching bases. Germline CDR1 and CDR2: MNHEY and SMNVEV (reference sequence). V was trimmed by 0 bases and J by 3 bases, leaving 15 bases between them. There are 16 residues in the CDR3. The CDR3 is CASSLSGWGGYYEQYF. The CDR3 DNA follows: TGTGCCAGCAGTTTATCGGGTTGGGGGGGCTACTACGAGCAGTACTTC.

This clonotype came up many times. The J gene is TRBJ2-1, the V gene TRBV15, with D perhaps TRBD1 or TRBD2 (6 bases each). V shed 5 bases and J shed 7 bases, with 15 bases lying between them. Germline V lookup: CDR1 LNHNV, CDR2 YYDKDF (reference sequence). The CDR3 sequence is 14 residues long. CDR3 loop: CATSGRDNRNEQFF. The CDR3 DNA sequence: TGTGCCACCAGCGGGCGGGACAACAGAAATGAGCAGTTCTTC. The whole variable domain, remainder taken from reference TRBV15 and TRBJ2-1, is DAMVIQNPRYQVTQFGKPVTLSCSQTLNHNVMYWYQQKSSQAPKLLFHYYDKDFNNEADTPDNFQSRRPNTSFCFLDIRSPGLGDTAMYLCATSGRDNRNEQFFGPGTRLTVL.

As concerns this clonotype: A read error is possible here, since a much larger clone lies one base away. V gene TRBV7-2 combines with J gene TRBJ2-1; 13 bases fit TRBD2. Germline V gives CDR1 SGHTA, CDR2 FQGNSA. CDR3 length: 16 amino acids. The CDR3 nucleotides are TGTGCCAGCAGCCAAACTAGCGGGAGGGGGTACAATGTGCAGTTCTTC. Translating gives CASSQTSGRGYNVQFF.

The rearrangement links TRBV14 to TRBJ1-6; D remains unclear. Germline CDR1 and CDR2: SGHDN and FVKESK. CDR3 size: 15 residues. The V and J ends lost 6 bases and 1 base respectively, with 10 bases between them. The CDR3 spells CASRDGLSYNSPLHF. The DNA for the CDR3 is TGTGCCAGCAGAGATGGACTGTCCTATAATTCACCCCTCCACTTT.

About this clonotype: Given a much more abundant clone one base away, this may be a read error. The genes are TRBV5-6 and TRBJ2-7; maybe TRBD1 (6 bases). The germline CDR1 and CDR2 sequences are SGHDT and YYEEEE. There are 15 residues in the CDR3. DNA for the CDR3: TGTGCCAGCAGCGTGGACAGCCGAAGTTCCTACGAGCAGTGCTTC. Translating gives CASSVDSRSSYEQCF.

The chain carries TRBV20-1 and TRBJ2-3, with TRBD2 matching 7 bases. Trimming removed 0 bases from V and 3 bases from J; junction bases left unmatched: 21. The germline gives CDR1 DFQATT, CDR2 SNEGSKA (reference sequence). This CDR3 region has 20 residues. The CDR3 sequence: CSARETRLAAPLSWTDTQYF. The CDR3, as DNA: TGCAGTGCTAGAGAAACCCGGCTAGCGGCACCCCTCAGTTGGACAGATACGCAGTATTTT.

This clonotype was recorded many times. The chain joins TRBV27 to TRBJ1-6; D is uncertain. V was shortened by 8 bases and J by 6 bases, with 14 bases between the two germline ends. The CDR3 is made up of 14 amino acids. CDR1 and CDR2 from the germline V gene are MNHEY and SMNVEV (reference sequence). The CDR3 coding sequence is TGTGCCAGCGGTACCCTCAGTTCTAATTCACCCCTCCACTTT. It yields the protein CASGTLSSNSPLHF.